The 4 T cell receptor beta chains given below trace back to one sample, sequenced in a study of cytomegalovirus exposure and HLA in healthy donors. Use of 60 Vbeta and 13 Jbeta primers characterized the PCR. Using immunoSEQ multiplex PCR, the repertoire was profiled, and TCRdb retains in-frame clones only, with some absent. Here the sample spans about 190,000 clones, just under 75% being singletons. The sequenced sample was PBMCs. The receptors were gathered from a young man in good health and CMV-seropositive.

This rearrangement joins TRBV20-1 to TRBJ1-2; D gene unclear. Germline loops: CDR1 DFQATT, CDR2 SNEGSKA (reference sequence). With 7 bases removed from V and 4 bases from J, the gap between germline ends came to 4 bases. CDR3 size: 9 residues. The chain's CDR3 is CSEAYGYTF. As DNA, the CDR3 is TGCAGTGAAGCCTATGGCTACACCTTC.

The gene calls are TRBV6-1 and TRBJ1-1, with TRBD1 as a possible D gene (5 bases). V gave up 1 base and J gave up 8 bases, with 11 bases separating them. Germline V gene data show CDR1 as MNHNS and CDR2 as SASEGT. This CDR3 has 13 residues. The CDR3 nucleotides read TGTGCCAGCAGTGAAGACTCCGGGGGGGAAGCTTTCTTT. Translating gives CASSEDSGGEAFF.

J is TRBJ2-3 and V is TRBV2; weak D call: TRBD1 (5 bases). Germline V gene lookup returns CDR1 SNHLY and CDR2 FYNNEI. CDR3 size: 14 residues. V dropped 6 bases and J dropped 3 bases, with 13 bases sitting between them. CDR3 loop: CASSPGLRTDTQYF. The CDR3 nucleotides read TGTGCCAGCAGCCCAGGGCTGAGGACAGATACGCAGTATTTT.

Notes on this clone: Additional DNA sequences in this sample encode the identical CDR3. CDR3 residues: CASSVGGGSGNTIYF. The CDR3 DNA follows: TGTGCCAGCAGCGTAGGGGGGGGCTCTGGAAACACCATATATTTT. This chain joins TRBV9 and TRBJ1-3; tentative D call: TRBD1 (5 bases). Germline CDR1 and CDR2: SGDLS and YYNGEE. V was shortened by 0 bases and J by 0 bases, with 7 bases between the two germline ends. The CDR3 is 15 amino acids.